What follows are 22 T cell receptor beta chains derived from one specimen sequenced in a study of blood T cell repertoires in COVID-19. Sequencing used immunoSEQ multiplex PCR; TCRdb keeps in-frame clones, though not all of them. The sample consists of nearly 250,000 clones, around nine tenths of them appearing once. Sample: peripheral blood. These receptors all stem from a woman aged 55-70 years who had recovered from COVID-19.

This clone was counted once. This chain joins TRBV7-3 and TRBJ2-3; 12 nucleotides agree with TRBD2. J was trimmed by 6 bases and V by 4 bases; bases with no gene match: 8. Per the germline V gene, CDR1 is SGHTA and CDR2 is FQGTGA. The CDR3 covers 16 residues. CDR3 loop: CASSSASSGGDDTQYF. CDR3 nucleotides: TGTGCCAGCAGCTCCGCCTCTAGCGGGGGGGATGATACGCAGTATTTT.

The chain carries TRBV5-1 and TRBJ2-2; D possibly corresponds to TRBD1 (6 bases). Germline V gene sequence: CDR1 SGHRS, CDR2 YFSETQ. Trimming pared 0 bases from V and 2 bases from J, leaving 14 bases between. CDR3 size: 17 residues. CDR3 coding DNA: TGCGCCAGCAGCTTGGATTATGTGGGGGCTAACACCGGGGAGCTGTTTTTT. It yields the protein CASSLDYVGANTGELFF.

The chain couples TRBV7-2 to TRBJ1-5; 7 bases agree with TRBD1. The CDR3 sequence is 15 residues long. Looked up from germline, CDR1 is SGHTA and CDR2 is FQGNSA. After removal of 1 base from V and 5 bases from J, the junction contained 5 bases not matched to a gene. CDR3 region: CASSLGDRDYQPQHF. CDR3 coding DNA: TGTGCCAGCAGCTTAGGAGACAGGGACTATCAGCCCCAGCATTTT.

The chain has TRBV6-2 or TRBV6-3 and TRBJ1-6, with unresolved D. Germline V gene data show CDR1 as MNHEY and CDR2 as SVGEGT. V was shortened by 0 bases and J by 0 bases, with 12 bases between the two germline ends. The CDR3 sequence is 18 residues long. CDR3 amino acids: CASSYSSTSSSYNSPLHF. CDR3 nucleotide sequence: TGTGCCAGCAGTTACTCGAGTACGTCTAGCTCCTATAATTCACCCCTCCACTTT.

The V and J genes are TRBV11-2 and TRBJ2-7; 7 positions match TRBD1. V dropped 5 bases and J dropped 2; count of bases not matched to a gene: 6. CDR3 size: 14 residues. Germline V gene sequence: CDR1 SGHAT, CDR2 FQNNGV. CDR3 sequence (DNA): TGTGCCAGCAGCCAAGGGACAGAACCCTACGAGCAGTACTTC. Translated: CASSQGTEPYEQYF.

The chain has TRBV6-2 or TRBV6-3 and TRBJ2-7; D uncertain. The CDR3 extends over 12 amino acids. CDR1 MNHEY and CDR2 SVGEGT come from the germline V gene. Trimming removed 6 bases from V and 4 bases from J, with 10 bases in between. The CDR3 here is CASSLGGYEQYF. The DNA of the CDR3 is TGTGCCAGCAGCCTAGGCGGTTACGAGCAGTACTTC.

The chain links TRBV3-1 (or the pseudogene TRBV3-2) to TRBJ2-1; D unclear. The CDR3 spans 13 residues. The V and J ends lost 6 bases and 2 bases respectively, with 8 bases between them. Germline loops: CDR1 LGHDT, CDR2 YNNKEL (reference sequence). The CDR3 region is CASRPTTYNEQFF. Written as DNA, the CDR3 is TGTGCCAGCAGACCAACTACCTACAATGAGCAGTTCTTC.

The chain couples TRBV7-2 to TRBJ1-5, with 8 nucleotides matching TRBD1. The CDR3 runs to 15 residues. Germline-derived CDR1 and CDR2 are SGHTA and FQGNSA. Unmatched junction bases numbered 8, after V lost 4 bases and J lost 6 bases. The CDR3 DNA reads TGTGCCAGCAGCTCACGGACAGGGATGAGTCAGCCCCAGCATTTT. It specifies CASSSRTGMSQPQHF.

The chain has TRBV19 and TRBJ2-5, with 11 nucleotides matching TRBD1. Looked up from germline, CDR1 is LNHDA and CDR2 is SQIVND (reference sequence). The trim removed 3 bases at V and 4 bases at J, leaving 7 bases unmatched. The CDR3 runs 16 residues. CDR3 in DNA: TGTGCCAGTAGTATTCGGGACAGGGGGTATTCAGAGACCCAGTACTTC. Translating gives CASSIRDRGYSETQYF.

This clone was picked up a small number of times. The chain couples TRBV9 to TRBJ2-3, with 9 bases that match TRBD1. The CDR3 totals 14 residues. Germline CDR1 is SGDLS and CDR2 is YYNGEE. The V and J ends lost 3 bases and 6 bases, in that order; junction bases with no gene match: 5. CDR3 residues: CASSGGQGGDTQYF. For the CDR3, the DNA is TGTGCCAGCAGCGGGGGACAGGGAGGGGATACGCAGTATTTT.

The rearrangement uses TRBV5-1 and TRBJ2-7; no definite D call. The V end lost 3 bases, the J end lost 3 bases, and 7 bases lay between the germline ends. CDR1 SGHRS and CDR2 YFSETQ come from the germline V gene. The CDR3 has 12 amino acids. The CDR3 DNA is TGCGCCAGCAGCTCTAACAGCTACGAGCAGTACTTC. Protein sequence: CASSSNSYEQYF. Full variable domain (missing parts from reference TRBV5-1 and TRBJ2-7): KAGVTQTPRYLIKTRGQQVTLSCSPISGHRSVSWYQQTPGQGLQFLFEYFSETQRNKGNFPGRFSGRQFSNSRSEMNVSTLELGDSALYLCASSSNSYEQYFGPGTRLTVT.

The gene calls are TRBV19 and TRBJ1-6, with 7 positions matching TRBD1. The junction had 6 bases not matched to a gene; V was cut back by 6 bases and J by 10 bases. Germline values: CDR1 LNHDA, CDR2 SQIVND (reference sequence). There are 13 residues in the CDR3. CDR3 sequence (DNA): TGTGCCAGTAGACGACAGGGTACGTCACCCCTCCACTTT. It specifies CASRRQGTSPLHF.

The chain recombines TRBV15 with TRBJ1-5, with TRBD1 matching 7 bases. CDR1 LNHNV and CDR2 YYDKDF come from the germline V gene (reference sequence). V lost 0 bases, J lost 0 bases, and 14 bases stayed unmatched. This CDR3 has 20 residues. The CDR3 nucleotides are TGTGCCACCAGCAGAGATCTGAGGCAGGGGGTGTCGTATAGCAATCAGCCCCAGCATTTT. Its translation is CATSRDLRQGVSYSNQPQHF.

This clone appeared a few times. This rearrangement joins TRBV5-1 to TRBJ2-7, with 12 bases identical to TRBD2. The length of the CDR3 is 19 residues. CDR1 and CDR2 (germline): SGHRS, YFSETQ. V was pared by 4 bases and J by 0 bases, with 14 bases of the junction left unmatched. CDR3 residues: CASSPRLAGALGNSYEQYF. The CDR3 bases are TGCGCCAGCAGCCCAAGACTAGCGGGGGCCCTCGGGAACTCCTACGAGCAGTACTTC.

The gene calls are TRBV10-1 and TRBJ2-7; TRBD2 is a possible D gene (5 bases). This CDR3 has 14 residues. Germline CDR1 is WNHNN and CDR2 is SYGVQD (reference sequence). Trimming shortened V by 1 base and J by 6 bases, and 13 bases separated the two germline ends. CDR3 nucleotides: TGCGCCAGCAGTGAGTGGGGAGTGTCTGTCGAGCAGTACTTC. It yields the protein CASSEWGVSVEQYF.

The chain joins TRBV23-1 to TRBJ2-2, with D tentatively TRBD2 (5 bases). TRBV23-1 is an open reading frame, and its role is uncertain. This CDR3 has 16 amino acids. Trimming took 3 bases from V and 4 from J, leaving 15 bases between them. CDR3 sequence reads: CASSQSAAGSTGELFF. The CDR3 bases are TGCGCCAGCAGTCAGTCCGCGGCGGGTAGCACCGGGGAGCTGTTTTTT.

The V call is TRBV2, the J call TRBJ2-5, with no clear D. Germline V gene data show CDR1 as SNHLY and CDR2 as FYNNEI. Deletions cut 8 bases from V and 5 bases from J, with 15 bases between. The CDR3 totals 13 residues. DNA of the CDR3: TGTGCCAGCGGAAGCAACGGCAGGGAGACCCAGTACTTC. It encodes CASGSNGRETQYF.

This clone was found a few times. The V gene is TRBV11-2, the J gene TRBJ2-7, with D possibly matching TRBD1 (5 bases). This CDR3 spans 13 amino acids. Germline values: CDR1 SGHAT, CDR2 FQNNGV. With 5 bases removed from V and 6 bases from J, the gap between germline ends came to 14 bases. The DNA for the CDR3 is TGTGCCAGCAGCCCTGGACACCAGGGCGAGCAGTACTTC. Its protein is CASSPGHQGEQYF.

V usage is TRBV18 and J usage is TRBJ1-1; TRBD1 is a possible D gene (5 bases). There are 15 residues in the CDR3. Germline loops: CDR1 KGHSH, CDR2 LQKENI. V lost 0 bases to trimming and J lost 2 bases, with 10 bases between them. The CDR3 DNA reads as TGTGCCAGCTCACCACCTATAGGGGCTAACACTGAAGCTTTCTTT. Amino acid sequence: CASSPPIGANTEAFF.

This rearrangement joins TRBV11-2 to TRBJ2-7, with D tentatively TRBD1 (6 bases). The ends were cut back, 5 bases at V and 2 bases at J, with 13 bases in the middle. CDR3 size: 14 residues. Looked up from germline, CDR1 is SGHAT and CDR2 is FQNNGV. In DNA, the CDR3 is TGTGCCAGCAGCGCCACCGGGACAACCTACGAGCAGTACTTC. It codes for CASSATGTTYEQYF.

V and J are TRBV11-2 and TRBJ2-7; 11 nucleotides line up with TRBD2. Per germline, CDR1 SGHAT and CDR2 FQNNGV. There are 17 residues in the CDR3. The V segment lost 0 bases and the J segment 3 bases; nucleotides outside the gene matches: 7. CDR3 region: CASSLDSGGAQLYEQYF. The DNA for the CDR3 is TGTGCCAGCAGCTTAGATAGCGGGGGGGCCCAACTCTACGAGCAGTACTTC.

The V call is TRBV6-4, the J call TRBJ1-6, with 9 positions matching TRBD1. This CDR3 is 15 amino acids long. The V gene end was trimmed by 3 bases and the J gene end by 10 bases; junction bases not matched to a gene: 7. Germline CDR1 is MRHNA and CDR2 is SNTAGT. The CDR3 loop reads CASSESGQGGSPLHF. The CDR3 bases are TGTGCCAGCAGTGAATCGGGACAGGGTGGATCACCCCTCCACTTT.